Sequencing of this TCR beta chain was carried out in a study of control samples from healthy donors and cancer patients. The repertoire was sequenced with immunoSEQ multiplex PCR; TCRdb's copy has only in-frame clones and lacks some. The sample lists roughly 150,000 clones; around 90% were seen once. V was cut by 1 base and J by 0 bases, with 12 bases left in between. Per the germline V gene, CDR1 is ENHRY and CDR2 is SYGVKD. The CDR3 covers 17 residues. V is TRBV10-3 and J is TRBJ1-4; D perhaps matches TRBD1 (5 bases). The clonotype originates from a man younger than 35 in good health. Sequenced sample: blood. The CDR3 reads CAISEWGTASTNEKLFF. The CDR3 nucleotides are TGTGCCATCAGTGAGTGGGGGACTGCATCAACTAATGAAAAACTGTTTTTT.